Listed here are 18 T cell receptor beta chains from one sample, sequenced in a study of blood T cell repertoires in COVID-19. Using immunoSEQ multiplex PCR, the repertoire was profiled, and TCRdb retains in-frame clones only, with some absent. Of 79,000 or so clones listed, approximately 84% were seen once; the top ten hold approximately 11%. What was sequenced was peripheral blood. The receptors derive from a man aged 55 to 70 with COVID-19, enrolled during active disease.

The CDR3 loop reads CASRRTFLSYNEQFF. The CDR3 coding sequence is TGTGCCAGCAGGCGGACATTCCTCTCCTACAATGAGCAGTTCTTC. The chain couples TRBV7-9 to TRBJ2-1; tentatively, D is TRBD1 (5 bases). Trimming took 6 bases from V and 0 from J, leaving 12 bases between them. Germline V gives CDR1 SEHNR, CDR2 FQNEAQ (reference sequence). This CDR3 has 15 amino acids.

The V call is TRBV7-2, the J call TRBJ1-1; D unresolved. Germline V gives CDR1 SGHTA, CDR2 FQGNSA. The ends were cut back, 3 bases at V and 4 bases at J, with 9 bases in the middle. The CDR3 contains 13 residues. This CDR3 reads CASSFAVSTEAFF. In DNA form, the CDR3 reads TGTGCCAGCAGCTTCGCAGTCTCCACTGAAGCTTTCTTT.

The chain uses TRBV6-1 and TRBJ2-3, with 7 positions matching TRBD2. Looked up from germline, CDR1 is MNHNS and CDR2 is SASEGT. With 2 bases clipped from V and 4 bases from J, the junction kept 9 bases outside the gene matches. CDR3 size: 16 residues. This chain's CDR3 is CASSESGGRLADTQYF. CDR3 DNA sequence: TGTGCCAGCAGTGAATCCGGCGGGAGACTCGCAGATACGCAGTATTTT.

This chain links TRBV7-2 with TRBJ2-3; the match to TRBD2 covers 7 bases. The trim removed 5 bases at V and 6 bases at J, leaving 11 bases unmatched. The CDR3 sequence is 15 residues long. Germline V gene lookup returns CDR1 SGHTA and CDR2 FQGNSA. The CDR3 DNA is TGTGCCAGCAGCGCGCTAGCGGCAACTGCTGATACGCAGTATTTT. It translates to CASSALAATADTQYF.

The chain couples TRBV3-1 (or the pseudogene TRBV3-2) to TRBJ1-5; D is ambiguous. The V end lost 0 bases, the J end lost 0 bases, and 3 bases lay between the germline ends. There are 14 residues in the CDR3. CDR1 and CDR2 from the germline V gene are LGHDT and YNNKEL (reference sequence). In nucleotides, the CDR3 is TGTGCCAGCAGCCAAGAATATAGCAATCAGCCCCAGCATTTT. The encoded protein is CASSQEYSNQPQHF.

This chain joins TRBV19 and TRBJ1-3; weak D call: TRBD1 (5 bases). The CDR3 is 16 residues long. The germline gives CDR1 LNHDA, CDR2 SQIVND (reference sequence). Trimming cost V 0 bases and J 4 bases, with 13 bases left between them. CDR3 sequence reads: CASSIDQGSSGNTIYF. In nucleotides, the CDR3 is TGTGCCAGTAGTATAGATCAGGGATCGTCGGGAAACACCATATATTTT.

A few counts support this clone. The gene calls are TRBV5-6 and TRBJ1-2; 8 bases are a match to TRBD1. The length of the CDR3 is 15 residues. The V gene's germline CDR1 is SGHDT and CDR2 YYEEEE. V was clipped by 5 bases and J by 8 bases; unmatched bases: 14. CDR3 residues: CASRPPGTGRGGYTF. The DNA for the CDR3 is TGTGCCAGCAGACCTCCCGGGACAGGTCGGGGAGGCTACACCTTC.

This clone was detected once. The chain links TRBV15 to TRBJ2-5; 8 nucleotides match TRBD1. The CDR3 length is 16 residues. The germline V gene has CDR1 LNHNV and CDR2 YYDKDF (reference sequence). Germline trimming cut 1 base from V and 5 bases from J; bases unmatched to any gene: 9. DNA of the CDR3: TGTGCCACCAGCAGAGCTGCGACAGGGGTCGGGGAGACCCAGTACTTC. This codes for CATSRAATGVGETQYF.

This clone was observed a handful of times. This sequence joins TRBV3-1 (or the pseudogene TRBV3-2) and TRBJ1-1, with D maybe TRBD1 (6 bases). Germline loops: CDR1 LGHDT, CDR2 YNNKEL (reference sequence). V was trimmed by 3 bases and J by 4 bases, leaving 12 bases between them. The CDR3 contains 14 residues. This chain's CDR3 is CASSHGGRGTEAFF. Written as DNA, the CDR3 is TGTGCCAGCAGCCATGGGGGCCGGGGCACTGAAGCTTTCTTT.

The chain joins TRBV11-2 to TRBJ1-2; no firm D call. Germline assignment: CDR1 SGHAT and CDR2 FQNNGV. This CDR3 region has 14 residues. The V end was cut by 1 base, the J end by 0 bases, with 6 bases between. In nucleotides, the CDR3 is TGTGCCAGCAGCTTAGCGGGAGCTAACTATGGCTACACCTTC. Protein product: CASSLAGANYGYTF.

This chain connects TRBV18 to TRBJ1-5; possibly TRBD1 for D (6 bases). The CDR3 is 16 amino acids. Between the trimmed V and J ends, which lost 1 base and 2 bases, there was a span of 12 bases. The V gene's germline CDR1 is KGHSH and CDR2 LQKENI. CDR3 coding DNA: TGTGCCAGCTCACCACGGGGGGGGCATGGCAATCAGCCCCAGCATTTT. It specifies CASSPRGGHGNQPQHF. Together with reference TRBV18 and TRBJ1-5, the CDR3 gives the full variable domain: NAGVMQNPRHLVRRRGQEARLRCSPMKGHSHVYWYRQLPEEGLKFMVYLQKENIIDESGMPKERFSAEFPKEGPSILRIQQVVRGDSAAYFCASSPRGGHGNQPQHFGDGTRLSIL.

The CDR3 coding sequence is TGTGCCAGCAGCTTACCACTCCGGCGGAGCTCCTACAATGAGCAGTTCTTC. Translated: CASSLPLRRSSYNEQFF. The chain links TRBV7-9 to TRBJ2-1; D is uncertain. V lost 2 bases and J 0 bases, leaving 14 bases between the germline ends. Germline V gives CDR1 SEHNR, CDR2 FQNEAQ (reference sequence). The CDR3 extends over 17 amino acids.

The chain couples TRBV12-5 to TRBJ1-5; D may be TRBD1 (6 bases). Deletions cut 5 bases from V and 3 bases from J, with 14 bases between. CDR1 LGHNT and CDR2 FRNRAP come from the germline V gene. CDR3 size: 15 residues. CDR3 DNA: TGTGCTAGTGGTGGATGGGGGACACCCAATCAGCCCCAGCATTTT. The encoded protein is CASGGWGTPNQPQHF.

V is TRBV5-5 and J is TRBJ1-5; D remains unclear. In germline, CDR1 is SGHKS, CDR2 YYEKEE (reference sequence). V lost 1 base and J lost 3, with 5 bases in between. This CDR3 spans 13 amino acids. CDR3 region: CASSLRDNQPQHF. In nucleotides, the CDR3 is TGTGCCAGCAGCTTGCGCGACAATCAGCCCCAGCATTTT.

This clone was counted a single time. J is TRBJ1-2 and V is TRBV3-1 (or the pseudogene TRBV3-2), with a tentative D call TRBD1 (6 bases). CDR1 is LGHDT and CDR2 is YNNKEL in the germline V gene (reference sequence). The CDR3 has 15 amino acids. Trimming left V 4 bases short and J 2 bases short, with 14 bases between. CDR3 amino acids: CASSPTSRGNYGYTF. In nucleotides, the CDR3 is TGTGCCAGCAGCCCCACATCCAGGGGAAACTATGGCTACACCTTC.

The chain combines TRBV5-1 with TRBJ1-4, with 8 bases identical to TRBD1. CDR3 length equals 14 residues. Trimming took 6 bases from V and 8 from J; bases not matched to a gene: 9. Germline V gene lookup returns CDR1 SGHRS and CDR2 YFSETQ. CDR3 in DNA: TGCGCCAGCACCGATCCCCGGACAGGGGAAAAACTGTTTTTT. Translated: CASTDPRTGEKLFF. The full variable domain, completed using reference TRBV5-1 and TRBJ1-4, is KAGVTQTPRYLIKTRGQQVTLSCSPISGHRSVSWYQQTPGQGLQFLFEYFSETQRNKGNFPGRFSGRQFSNSRSEMNVSTLELGDSALYLCASTDPRTGEKLFFGSGTQLSVL.

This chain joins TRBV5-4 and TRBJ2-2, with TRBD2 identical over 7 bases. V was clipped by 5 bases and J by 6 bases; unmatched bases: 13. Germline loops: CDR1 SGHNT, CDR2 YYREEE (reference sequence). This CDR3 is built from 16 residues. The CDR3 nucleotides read TGTGCCAGCAGGTTGATTACGGCGGGAGAGCCCGGGGAGCTGTTTTTT. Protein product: CASRLITAGEPGELFF.

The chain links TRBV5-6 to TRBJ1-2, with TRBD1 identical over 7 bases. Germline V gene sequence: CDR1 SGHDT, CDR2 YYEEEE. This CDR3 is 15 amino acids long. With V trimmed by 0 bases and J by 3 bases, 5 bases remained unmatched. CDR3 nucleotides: TGTGCCAGCAGCTTGGACGGCAGGGGGGACTATGGCTACACCTTC. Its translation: CASSLDGRGDYGYTF. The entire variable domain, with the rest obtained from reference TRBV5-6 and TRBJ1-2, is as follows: DAGVTQSPTHLIKTRGQQVTLRCSPKSGHDTVSWYQQALGQGPQFIFQYYEEEERQRGNFPDRFSGHQFPNYSSELNVNALLLGDSALYLCASSLDGRGDYGYTFGSGTRLTVV.